This TCR beta chain was sequenced in a study of cytomegalovirus exposure and HLA in healthy donors (dated by TCRdb to the late 2010s). Context from the whole study: According to a later analysis, the 120 or so validation repertoires were produced on the same platform as the 666 repertoires of the first cohort. The study combined high-throughput TCR immunosequencing, statistical association of individual TCRs with disease status, and machine learning to predict cytomegalovirus infection status. The aim of the study was to test whether cataloging public T cell receptors could identify signatures of past pathogen exposure. A separate validation cohort of approximately 120 different subjects was used in addition to the roughly 720-subject first cohort. Overall results and qualifications from the work: Of the cluster scores, roughly 95% were above 0 in a later analysis, which found that TCRs clustered in the first cohort also tended to co-occur in the roughly 130 validation repertoires. In vitro tests confirmed that a few of the cytomegalovirus-associated TCR beta chains recognize cytomegalovirus antigens. Across donors, most TCR sequences were observed very rarely, whereas some public TCRs were present in many individuals. All 110 or so repertoires were used to score co-occurrence in the validation cohort in a later analysis, because that analysis had no HLA typing for the cohort. The authors suggested that the approach could potentially be generalized to other disease states and immunological phenotypes. Cytomegalovirus status was reported to be diagnosed by the classifier with high specificity and sensitivity in both the original and validation cohorts. The study gave a list of roughly 150 TCR beta chains associated with cytomegalovirus.

The germline V gene supplies CDR1 MDHEN and CDR2 SYDVKM. Unmatched junction bases come to 11, with V trimmed by 8 bases and J by 0 bases. From cysteine to phenylalanine, the CDR3 is 18 amino acids long. Just CDR3 DNA is preserved here, 54 bases in frame from base 1. Concerning this clone itself: Its specific antigen is unknown. No qualities accompany the bases; no much larger clone lies one base away.

The donors belonged to the validation cohort of around 130 subjects, which was separate from the roughly 700-subject first cohort. Libraries were constructed by the immunoSEQ multiplex PCR assay. In the paper's pipeline: A statistical classification framework was developed to diagnose cytomegalovirus status using the catalog of TCR beta chain sequences. What TCRdb holds here is the immuneACCESS table cut down to in-frame rearrangements. Part of the clones is not present; checked against another copy, under half of the missing clones reflect an unresolved V gene, and the others are unexplained. The DNA gave D and trimming, while V, J and clone size come from that table. The sample table contains roughly 110,000 clones; only one count was recorded for approximately 90% of them. The ten most abundant clones make up roughly 2% of the sample.

The sample consisted of PBMCs. The sequence was collected from a woman under 30 in good health and CMV-seropositive. This chain is built from TRBV28 and TRBJ1-6, and 9 junction bases match TRBD1. The sequenced DNA is TGTGCCAGCCTCGGGACAGGGAGTATGAGCTCCTATAATTCACCCCTCCACTTT. Protein translation: CASLGTGSMSSYNSPLHF. The reference TRBV28 and TRBJ1-6 proteins fill in what lies around the CDR3, so the full variable domain reads DVKVTQSSRYLVKRTGEKVFLECVQDMDHENMFWYRQDPGLGLRLIYFSYDVKMKEKGDIPEGYSVSREKKERFSLILESASTNQTSMYLCASLGTGSMSSYNSPLHFGNGTRLTVT.